The 24 T cell receptor beta chains listed next were all sequenced from one sample in a study of regulatory T cells in long-lasting Graves disease. Time point noted: newly diagnosed GD, antithyroid drugs for less than 3 months. RNA extracted from PBMCs served as the sequencing template. iRepertoire HTBI primers and Arm-PCR of CDR3 regions built TCR beta libraries. A single record per CDR3 protein comes from TCRdb applying MiXCR to the multiplex PCR reads. Here the sample spans approximately 300,000 distinct CDR3 sequences, about a sixth being singletons. The source material was peripheral blood mononuclear cells (PBMCs), sampled at new diagnosis, from a patient treated with antithyroid drugs. These receptors were taken from a female donor with Graves disease.

This clonotype was counted many times. The V and J genes are TRBV15 and TRBJ2-7, with D uncertain. Trimming shortened V by 8 bases and J by 4 bases, and 12 bases separated the two germline ends. Looked up from germline, CDR1 is LNHNV and CDR2 is YYDKDF (reference sequence). The CDR3 is made up of 12 amino acids. The CDR3 region has the DNA TGTGCCACCTCTAAGGGTTCTTACGAGCAGTACTTC. This gives the protein CATSKGSYEQYF.

This clonotype was seen only a few times. The CDR3 bases are TGTGCCAGCAGTCCCCTCGGGACAGTCCAAGAGACCCAGTACTTC. Protein sequence: CASSPLGTVQETQYF. V usage is TRBV12-3 or TRBV12-4 and J usage is TRBJ2-5, with 7 bases identical to TRBD1. V shed 5 bases and J 1 base; nucleotides not matched to a gene: 7. The CDR3 length is 15 residues.

Comments on this clonotype: This may be a read error, as it is one base from a much larger clone. The DNA of the CDR3 is TGTGCCAGCAGCGTAGACGGGGGAGACAATGAGCAGTTATTC. This sequence encodes CASSVDGGDNEQLF. The V gene is TRBV9, the J gene TRBJ2-1, with TRBD2 as a possible D gene (6 bases). In germline, CDR1 is SGDLS, CDR2 YYNGEE. The CDR3 is made up of 14 amino acids.

This clonotype was found many times. CDR3 amino acids: CASSELQAQETQYF. The CDR3 nucleotides read TGTGCCAGCAGTGAACTCCAGGCCCAAGAGACCCAGTACTTC. The V call is TRBV2, the J call TRBJ2-5; D gene uncertain. Germline-derived CDR1 and CDR2 are SNHLY and FYNNEI. The CDR3 has 14 residues. V lost 2 bases and J lost 1, with 8 bases in between.

This clonotype has ten or more counts. V and J are TRBV2 and TRBJ1-5; weak D call: TRBD1 (6 bases). The CDR3 is 16 residues long. V lost 3 bases to trimming and J lost 0 bases, with 12 bases between them. Germline lookup yields CDR1 SNHLY and CDR2 FYNNEI. Written as DNA, the CDR3 is TGTGCCAGCAGTGATGCAGGGGTCTATAGCAATCAGCCCCAGCATTTT. Its translation is CASSDAGVYSNQPQHF. Full variable domain (missing parts from reference TRBV2 and TRBJ1-5): EPEVTQTPSHQVTQMGQEVILRCVPISNHLYFYWYRQILGQKVEFLVSFYNNEISEKSEIFDDQFSVERPDGSNFTLKIRSTKLEDSAMYFCASSDAGVYSNQPQHFGDGTRLSIL.

Many counts were recorded for this clonotype. The genes are TRBV5-1 and TRBJ1-1; no clear D gene. V dropped 3 bases and J dropped 0 bases, with 9 bases sitting between them. This CDR3 contains 14 residues. From germline, CDR1 is SGHRS and CDR2 YFSETQ. CDR3 region: CASSSGSVNTEAFF. The CDR3 nucleotides are TGCGCCAGCAGCTCGGGATCAGTGAACACTGAAGCTTTCTTT.

This clonotype was recorded a few times. The genes are TRBV5-1 and TRBJ1-4, with 7 bases fitting TRBD1. The trim removed 2 bases at V and 4 bases at J, leaving 5 bases unmatched. The CDR3 is made up of 15 amino acids. Germline loops: CDR1 SGHRS, CDR2 YFSETQ. The CDR3 spells CASSFRGDINEKLFF. CDR3 bases: TGCGCCAGCAGCTTCAGGGGGGACATTAATGAAAAACTGTTTTTT.

This clonotype was recorded a few times. The chain joins TRBV28 to TRBJ2-7, with D perhaps matching TRBD2 (7 bases). V was pared by 7 bases and J by 1 base, with 17 bases between. Germline values: CDR1 MDHEN, CDR2 SYDVKM. The CDR3 runs 15 residues. This chain's CDR3 is CASTRGGGFSYEQYF. CDR3 bases: TGTGCCAGCACCAGGGGCGGGGGCTTTTCCTACGAGCAGTACTTC.

The rearrangement links TRBV14 to TRBJ2-3, with 11 bases that match TRBD2. The CDR3 has 15 residues. The J segment lost 4 bases and the V segment lost 4 bases, leaving 4 bases of the junction unmatched. Looked up from germline, CDR1 is SGHDN and CDR2 is FVKESK. CDR3 protein: CASSLTSGSSDTQYF. CDR3 nucleotides: TGTGCCAGCAGCCTAACTAGCGGGAGTTCAGATACGCAGTATTTT.

Note on this clonotype: This may arise from a read error, as a much more abundant clone is one base away. The chain is built from TRBV2 and TRBJ2-5, with D possibly being TRBD1 (5 bases). This CDR3 comprises 16 residues. V lost 8 bases and J lost 1, with 20 bases in between. From germline, CDR1 is SNHLY and CDR2 FYNNEI. The CDR3 sequence is CASGAEVRAFQETQYF. In DNA form, the CDR3 reads TGTGCCAGCGGGGCCGAGGTGCGCGCGTTCCAAGAGACCCAGTACTTC.

The sample holds many counts of this clonotype. The V and J genes are TRBV12-3 or TRBV12-4 and TRBJ2-5; 7 bases are a match to TRBD2. The CDR3 sequence is 17 residues long. The trim removed 3 bases at V and 5 bases at J, leaving 15 bases unmatched. DNA for the CDR3: TGTGCCAGCAGTTTGCTACCTGGGAGGGCAGGGAGGGAGACCCAGTACTTC. Residues: CASSLLPGRAGRETQYF.

This clonotype occurred many times. J is TRBJ2-2 and V is TRBV24-1; D ambiguous. CDR1 is KGHDR and CDR2 is SFDVKD in the germline V gene. This CDR3 has 14 amino acids. Between the trimmed V and J ends, which lost 8 bases and 3 bases, there was a span of 12 bases. For the CDR3, the DNA is TGTGCCACCAAGACAAATGGGGACACCGGGGAGCTGTTTTTT. Its protein is CATKTNGDTGELFF.

This clonotype was detected many times. The rearrangement uses TRBV27 and TRBJ2-3; 11 bases agree with TRBD2. Trimming removed 3 bases from V and 0 bases from J; junction bases left unmatched: 2. This CDR3 has 16 amino acids. From germline, CDR1 is MNHEY and CDR2 SMNVEV (reference sequence). CDR3 protein: CASSFGLAGSTDTQYF. The CDR3 DNA follows: TGTGCCAGCAGTTTCGGACTAGCGGGTAGCACAGATACGCAGTATTTT.

Ten or more counts support this clonotype. The V and J genes are TRBV7-2 and TRBJ1-4; D gene unclear. The germline CDR1 and CDR2 sequences are SGHTA and FQGNSA. The CDR3 runs 15 residues. Between the trimmed V and J ends, which lost 1 base and 4 bases, there was a span of 10 bases. CDR3 bases: TGTGCCAGCAGCTTAGGCCACTACTTTAATGAAAAACTGTTTTTT. It codes for CASSLGHYFNEKLFF.

This clonotype was counted ten times or more. The chain joins TRBV27 to TRBJ2-2; D is possibly TRBD1 (6 bases). The V end lost 7 bases, the J end lost 2 bases, and 14 bases lay between the germline ends. The CDR3 is 15 residues long. Germline CDR1 reads MNHEY; CDR2 reads SMNVEV (reference sequence). The CDR3 loop reads CASTQRGKNTGELFF. CDR3 nucleotides: TGTGCCAGCACGCAAAGGGGGAAAAACACCGGGGAGCTGTTTTTT.

This clonotype was detected many times. The chain combines TRBV11-2 with TRBJ2-3; 14 bases fit TRBD2. The germline V gene has CDR1 SGHAT and CDR2 FQNNGV. The CDR3 spans 16 residues. J lost 3 bases, V lost 6 bases, and 5 bases had no gene match. In DNA, the CDR3 is TGTGCCAGCAGAACCGGACTAGCGGGAGGTACAGATACGCAGTATTTT. It specifies CASRTGLAGGTDTQYF. The complete variable domain, with remaining parts taken from reference TRBV11-2 and TRBJ2-3, reads EAGVAQSPRYKIIEKRQSVAFWCNPISGHATLYWYQQILGQGPKLLIQFQNNGVVDDSQLPKDRFSAERLKGVDSTLKIQPAKLEDSAVYLCASRTGLAGGTDTQYFGPGTRLTVL.

Remarks on this clonotype: This may be a read error, as it is one base from a much larger clone. The gene calls are TRBV9 and TRBJ2-7, with D unclear. CDR1 is SGDLS, CDR2 YYNGEE, per germline. CDR3 length: 14 residues. For the CDR3, the DNA is TGTGCCAGCAGCGTAGAGGGATTCTCCTGCGAGCAGTACTTC. It codes for CASSVEGFSCEQYF.

This clonotype showed up many times. This sequence joins TRBV10-3 and TRBJ1-4; no clear D. Trimming took off 2 bases at V and 0 bases at J, with 7 bases between the two ends. The CDR3 spans 15 residues. Per the germline V gene, CDR1 is ENHRY and CDR2 is SYGVKD. The CDR3: CAISEKAATNEKLFF. DNA of the CDR3: TGTGCCATCAGTGAGAAGGCGGCAACTAATGAAAAACTGTTTTTT.

In its sample, this clonotype was seen many times. The V gene is TRBV2, the J gene TRBJ2-3; the D gene is possibly TRBD2 (6 bases). The germline V and J ends were trimmed by 6 bases and 3 bases, with 10 bases remaining between them. Germline CDR1 is SNHLY and CDR2 is FYNNEI. The CDR3 runs to 13 residues. CDR3 coding DNA: TGTGCCAGCAGCGGGGGACCGACAGATACGCAGTATTTT. Protein: CASSGGPTDTQYF. Variable domain in full (rest from reference TRBV2 and TRBJ2-3): EPEVTQTPSHQVTQMGQEVILRCVPISNHLYFYWYRQILGQKVEFLVSFYNNEISEKSEIFDDQFSVERPDGSNFTLKIRSTKLEDSAMYFCASSGGPTDTQYFGPGTRLTVL.

This clonotype was found many times. V is TRBV6-1 and J is TRBJ2-1; 9 positions match TRBD2. Per germline, CDR1 MNHNS and CDR2 SASEGT. V lost 4 bases, J lost 1 base, and 8 bases stayed unmatched. The CDR3 runs 17 residues. CDR3 amino acids: CASSVSRSGSSYNEQFF. In DNA form, the CDR3 reads TGTGCCAGCAGTGTTTCACGTAGCGGGAGTTCCTACAATGAGCAGTTCTTC.

In this sample, this clonotype turned up many times. This sequence joins TRBV7-2 and TRBJ2-1; 12 nucleotides line up with TRBD2. CDR1 is SGHTA and CDR2 is FQGNSA in the germline V gene. This CDR3 region has 15 residues. V was clipped by 5 bases and J by 7 bases; unmatched bases: 6. In DNA, the CDR3 is TGTGCCAGCAGCGTCGGACTAGCGGGACTGAATGAGCAGTTCTTC. Protein sequence: CASSVGLAGLNEQFF.

The sample holds many counts of this clonotype. The chain links TRBV6-2 or TRBV6-3 to TRBJ2-3; 7 bases are shared with TRBD2. Looked up from germline, CDR1 is MNHEY and CDR2 is SVGEGT. The CDR3 extends over 20 amino acids. The ends lost 5 bases at V and 6 bases at J; junction bases unmatched: 26. The CDR3 coding sequence is TGTGCCAGCAGTGGGAGGAGGGAGTGGGGCAGCGGGGCAACTTGGGATACGCAGTATTTT. Its translation is CASSGRREWGSGATWDTQYF.

In its sample, this clonotype was seen many times. This rearrangement joins TRBV6-1 to TRBJ2-7; 9 nucleotides line up with TRBD2. CDR3 size: 14 residues. Germline CDR1 and CDR2: MNHNS and SASEGT. V lost 6 bases, J lost 3 bases, and 6 bases stayed unmatched. In nucleotides, the CDR3 is TGTGCCAGCAGCTCAAGCGGGGGGATCTACGAGCAGTACTTC. Translation: CASSSSGGIYEQYF.

The chain couples TRBV2 to TRBJ2-1; D is perhaps TRBD1 or TRBD2 (5 bases each). The CDR3 has 16 amino acids. CDR1 and CDR2 (germline): SNHLY, FYNNEI. Trimming took 5 bases from V and 10 from J, leaving 24 bases between them. CDR3 region: CASSSNRPYYSGEQFF. CDR3 in DNA: TGTGCCAGCAGTAGCAACAGGCCCTATTATTCGGGAGAGCAGTTCTTC.